The entry that follows covers one T cell receptor beta chain sequence. This record comes from a study of blood T cell repertoires in COVID-19. Overall study context: Acute and convalescent COVID-19 specimens originated in the United States, Italy and Spain. Sample material is recorded as cDNA or gDNA derived from T cells, B-cell-depleted T cells, or PBMCs.

Per the original methods: Reference gene primer amplification in the assay estimated nucleated cell counts. Method: immunoSEQ multiplex PCR; TCRdb's copy keeps in-frame clones and lacks some. The V and J calls and clone size come from that table; D and trimming were worked out from the DNA. Altogether 200,000 to 300,000 clones are present, 75% to 90% being singletons, with the ten largest covering over 3.5%. This CDR3 spans 15 amino acids. Trimming removed 2 bases from V and 6 bases from J, with 16 bases in between. Germline-derived CDR1 and CDR2 are SSHAT and FNYEAQ (reference sequence). The sequence came from a middle-aged woman with acute or convalescent COVID-19. The sequencing input was peripheral blood. The chain couples TRBV7-7 to TRBJ1-1; D call uncertain. CDR3 coding DNA: TGTGCCAGCAGCTTAAACCGTTCTCAGGCCCCTGAAGCTTTCTTT. Its protein product is CASSLNRSQAPEAFF.